This T cell receptor (beta chain) was observed in a study of shared clonotypes between healthy human individuals. Study-wide context: The study drew on a couple of women and a few men aged 18 to 49 as donors.

TCRdb's table, derived via immunoSEQ multiplex PCR, lists solely in-frame clones and lacks some. In the table there are a few million clones, approximately 92% of which are singletons. Cells designated naive CD8 were CD45RO-negative and were positively selected for CCR7, with terminally differentiated effector memory CD45RA+ cells excluded. The CDR3 runs 13 residues. Looked up from germline, CDR1 is SQVTM and CDR2 is ANQGSEA. The ends were cut back, 4 bases at V and 0 bases at J, with 9 bases in the middle. Concerning this clone itself: Its matching antigen is unknown. This sample includes further DNA sequences coding for the same CDR3.

Overall study results and limits: Generally, naive subsets (rather than memory subsets) showed larger estimated richness. Tissue TCR repertoires likely differ from these blood-only repertoires.

The rearrangement joins TRBV29-1 to TRBJ1-2; D is perhaps TRBD1 (5 bases). The receptor was derived from a man aged 18 to 30 in good health. Some clones in this sample may be carry-over from other donors' samples. Sequenced sample: naive CD8+ T cells from PBMCs. In DNA form, the CDR3 reads TGCAGCGTTGGCGGGGGTTCTAACTATGGCTACACCTTC. This codes for CSVGGGSNYGYTF.